The following is a T cell receptor beta chain sequence with its context. The unsorted libraries had their origin in 2 million PBMCs stored at -80 C. TCRdb re-derived calls from the 5' RACE reads in MiXCR, one entry per CDR3 protein. Of about 120,000 distinct CDR3 sequences in the sample, more than 2.5% are singletons; the top ten hold roughly 1.3%. The data belong to a study of neurological immune-mediated disorders. CDR3 length: 14 amino acids. The germline gives CDR1 SNHLY, CDR2 FYNNEI. The V and J ends lost 2 bases and 5 bases, in that order; junction bases with no gene match: 4. The sequencing input was PBMCs. The V call is TRBV2, the J call TRBJ1-2, with TRBD1 identical over 8 bases. This sequence originates from a young woman with multiple sclerosis. Here the CDR3 reads CASSESQGAYGYTF. Here the CDR3 DNA reads TGTGCCAGCAGTGAATCTCAGGGGGCGTATGGCTACACCTTC.